In this sample, the clone carrying this T cell receptor (beta chain) turned up many times. Its antigen remains unidentified. Library preparation followed earlier protocols using designated TCR primers. TCRdb re-derived calls from the PCR reads in MiXCR, one entry per CDR3 protein. The repertoire has about 640,000 distinct CDR3 sequences, approximately 20% of them found once; the top ten carry around 0.86%. These data belong to a study of molecular identifiers for immune sequencing clone quantification. Study summary: With replicates, the RNA of roughly 21,000 or 96,000 naive CD8 cells was split five ways and four were sequenced. Whole-study results and caveats: Highly expanded clone sizes could end up underestimated if a barcode were shared by identical TCR molecules.

Germline V gene lookup returns CDR1 DFQATT and CDR2 SNEGSKA (reference sequence). CDR3 length: 13 residues. V was clipped by 3 bases and J by 2 bases; unmatched bases: 3. This TCR derives from a human donor in good health. Some libraries in this study had Jurkat cell RNA spiked in. V usage is TRBV20-1 and J usage is TRBJ2-7, with 8 bases that match TRBD1. Material for sequencing was naive CD8+ T cells from blood, with Jurkat cell RNA spiked in. Subset indicated: FACS-sorted CD8+CD4-CCR7+CD45RA+ naive T cells. DNA for the CDR3: TGCAGTGCTAGGACAGGGGACGCCTACGAGCAGTACTTC. Translated, it gives CSARTGDAYEQYF.